These 14 T cell receptor beta chains share one sample of origin, sequenced in a study of blood T cell repertoires in COVID-19. Repertoires were generated with immunoSEQ multiplex PCR, while TCRdb's copy carries only in-frame clones and drops some. The sample shows 60,000 to 75,000 clones, 75% to 85% of them seen only once. The sequenced material came from peripheral blood. These receptors originate from a human donor in a cohort sampled during active COVID-19.

The chain has TRBV6-5 and TRBJ1-3; D remains ambiguous. CDR1 and CDR2 (germline): MNHEY, SVGAGI. The germline V and J ends were trimmed by 8 bases and 4 bases, with 6 bases remaining between them. The CDR3 has 11 amino acids. The CDR3 DNA sequence: TGTGCCAGCCGGTTCGGAAACACCATATATTTT. This translates into CASRFGNTIYF.

The genes are TRBV6-1 and TRBJ1-3; TRBD1 is a possible D gene (6 bases). The CDR3 sequence is 15 residues long. CDR1 and CDR2 from the germline V gene are MNHNS and SASEGT. V was trimmed by 3 bases and J by 1 base, leaving 10 bases between them. The CDR3: CASSDRGGSGNTIYF. DNA of the CDR3: TGTGCCAGCAGTGACAGGGGTGGGTCTGGAAACACCATATATTTT.

V usage is TRBV5-1 and J usage is TRBJ1-1, with 10 bases fitting TRBD1. The CDR3 consists of 14 residues. J gave up 4 bases and V 4 bases, and 4 bases lay outside the gene matches. CDR1 and CDR2 (germline): SGHRS, YFSETQ. The CDR3 DNA reads TGCGCCAGCAGCAAGGGACAGGGGCTCACTGAAGCTTTCTTT. This sequence encodes CASSKGQGLTEAFF. The full variable domain, rest sourced from reference TRBV5-1 and TRBJ1-1, is KAGVTQTPRYLIKTRGQQVTLSCSPISGHRSVSWYQQTPGQGLQFLFEYFSETQRNKGNFPGRFSGRQFSNSRSEMNVSTLELGDSALYLCASSKGQGLTEAFFGQGTRLTVV.

The chain couples TRBV24-1 to TRBJ2-1; the match to TRBD2 covers 7 bases. This CDR3 has 13 amino acids. Germline assignment: CDR1 KGHDR and CDR2 SFDVKD. V lost 2 bases, J lost 6 bases, and 0 bases stayed unmatched. The CDR3: CATSDSGGNEQFF. DNA of the CDR3: TGTGCCACCAGTGATTCGGGGGGCAATGAGCAGTTCTTC.

The V gene is TRBV5-1, the J gene TRBJ2-5; possible D gene TRBD2, 7 bases. The CDR3 consists of 17 residues. V shed 0 bases and J shed 2 bases, with 17 bases lying between them. Germline CDR1 reads SGHRS; CDR2 reads YFSETQ. CDR3 bases: TGCGCCAGCAGCTTGGATGGGGGGGCCCGGGATCAAGAGACCCAGTACTTC. It specifies CASSLDGGARDQETQYF.

The chain has TRBV5-5 and TRBJ1-1; D unresolved. The CDR3 consists of 14 residues. Trimming removed 0 bases at V and 0 bases at J, with 6 bases between. Germline CDR1 is SGHKS and CDR2 is YYEKEE (reference sequence). The CDR3 nucleotides read TGTGCCAGCAGCTTGGTCAGAATGAACACTGAAGCTTTCTTT. Translated: CASSLVRMNTEAFF.

The chain uses TRBV21-1 and TRBJ2-7; the table names TRBD1, a call not compared with the DNA. TRBV21-1 is classified as a pseudogene. The CDR3 has 13 amino acids. The CDR3 here is CASSAQGRYEQYF. CDR3 DNA: TGTGCCAGCAGCGCACAGGGGAGGTACGAGCAGTACTTC.

This rearrangement joins TRBV7-2 to TRBJ2-7, with TRBD1 as a possible D gene (5 bases). The CDR3 is made up of 15 amino acids. Germline assignment: CDR1 SGHTA and CDR2 FQGNSA. The V gene lost 1 base and the J gene lost 9 bases, with 19 bases spanning the gap. Here the CDR3 DNA reads TGTGCCAGCAGCTTAGTACAGGTTCCTCCTAAGGGGCAGTACTTC. This translates into CASSLVQVPPKGQYF. Complete variable domain (other parts from reference TRBV7-2 and TRBJ2-7): GAGVSQSPSNKVTEKGKDVELRCDPISGHTALYWYRQSLGQGLEFLIYFQGNSAPDKSGLPSDRFSAERTGGSVSTLTIQRTQQEDSAVYLCASSLVQVPPKGQYFGPGTRLTVT.

This clone has just one count. The chain uses TRBV7-2 and TRBJ2-1; TRBD2 matches at 8 bases. The CDR3 is 15 amino acids. In germline, CDR1 is SGHTA, CDR2 FQGNSA. The V and J ends lost 0 bases and 6 bases, in that order; junction bases with no gene match: 4. CDR3 bases: TGTGCCAGCAGCTTAGCCGGGGGGGCGGGCAATGAGCAGTTCTTC. Amino acids: CASSLAGGAGNEQFF.

This clone was counted a single time. The V call is TRBV7-2, the J call TRBJ2-2; possibly TRBD1 for D (6 bases). The CDR3 runs 15 residues. V lost 3 bases and J 3 bases, leaving 11 bases between the germline ends. The germline gives CDR1 SGHTA, CDR2 FQGNSA. The CDR3 protein is CASSLVAGDTGELFF. In DNA, the CDR3 is TGTGCCAGCAGCTTGGTAGCAGGGGACACCGGGGAGCTGTTTTTT. Full variable domain (outside the CDR3, taken from reference TRBV7-2 and TRBJ2-2): GAGVSQSPSNKVTEKGKDVELRCDPISGHTALYWYRQSLGQGLEFLIYFQGNSAPDKSGLPSDRFSAERTGGSVSTLTIQRTQQEDSAVYLCASSLVAGDTGELFFGEGSRLTVL.

The chain recombines TRBV6-6 with TRBJ1-4, with 8 positions matching TRBD1. The CDR3 has 15 residues. Germline CDR1 reads MNHNY; CDR2 reads SVGAGI (reference sequence). With 4 bases clipped from V and 10 bases from J, the junction kept 11 bases outside the gene matches. For the CDR3, the DNA is TGTGCCAGCAGTTTGACAGGGGAGTCGCTCGGAAAACTGTTTTTT. Encoded protein: CASSLTGESLGKLFF.

The gene calls are TRBV19 and TRBJ1-6; D uncertain. Germline V gene lookup returns CDR1 LNHDA and CDR2 SQIVND (reference sequence). Trimming shortened V by 3 bases and J by 7 bases, and 10 bases separated the two germline ends. The CDR3 is 14 amino acids. The CDR3 reads CASSMREENSPLHF. Here the CDR3 DNA reads TGTGCCAGTAGTATGAGGGAGGAGAATTCACCCCTCCACTTT.

The rearrangement uses TRBV6-5 and TRBJ2-7; 7 bases are shared with TRBD1. The CDR3 totals 13 residues. Germline V gene sequence: CDR1 MNHEY, CDR2 SVGAGI. V lost 5 bases and J lost 4; bases outside the gene matches: 5. CDR3 sequence: CASSPYRGYEQYF. The CDR3 region has the DNA TGTGCCAGCAGTCCATACAGGGGATACGAGCAGTACTTC.

This chain links TRBV9 with TRBJ1-5, with 9 positions matching TRBD1. This CDR3 region has 17 residues. V dropped 8 bases and J dropped 4; count of bases not matched to a gene: 16. The germline V gene encodes CDR1 SGDLS and CDR2 YYNGEE. The CDR3 spells CASNPLPRTGENQPQHF. Written as DNA, the CDR3 is TGTGCCAGTAACCCCTTGCCCAGGACAGGGGAAAATCAGCCCCAGCATTTT.